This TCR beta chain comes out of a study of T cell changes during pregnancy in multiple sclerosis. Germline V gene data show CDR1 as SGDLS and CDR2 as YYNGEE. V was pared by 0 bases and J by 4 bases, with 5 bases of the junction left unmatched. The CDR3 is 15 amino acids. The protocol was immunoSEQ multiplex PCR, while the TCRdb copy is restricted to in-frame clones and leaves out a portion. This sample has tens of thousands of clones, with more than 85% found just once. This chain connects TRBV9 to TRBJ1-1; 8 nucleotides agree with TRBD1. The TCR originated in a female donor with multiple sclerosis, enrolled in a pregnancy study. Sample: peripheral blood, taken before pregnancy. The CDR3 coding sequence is TGTGCCAGCAGCGTAGCCGGAACAGGGGGCACTGAAGCTTTCTTT. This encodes CASSVAGTGGTEAFF.